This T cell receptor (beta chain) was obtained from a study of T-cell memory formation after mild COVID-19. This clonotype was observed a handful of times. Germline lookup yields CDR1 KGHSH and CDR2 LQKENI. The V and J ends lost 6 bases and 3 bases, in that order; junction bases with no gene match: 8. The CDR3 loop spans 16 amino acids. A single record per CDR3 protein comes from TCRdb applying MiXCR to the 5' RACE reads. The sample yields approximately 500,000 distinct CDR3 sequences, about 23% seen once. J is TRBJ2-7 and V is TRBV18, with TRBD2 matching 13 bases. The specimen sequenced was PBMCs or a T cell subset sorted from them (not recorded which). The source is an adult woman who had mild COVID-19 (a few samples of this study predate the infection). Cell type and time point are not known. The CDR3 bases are TGTGCCAGCTCCCCCCGGGGGACTAGCGGGAACTACGAGCAGTACTTC. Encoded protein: CASSPRGTSGNYEQYF.